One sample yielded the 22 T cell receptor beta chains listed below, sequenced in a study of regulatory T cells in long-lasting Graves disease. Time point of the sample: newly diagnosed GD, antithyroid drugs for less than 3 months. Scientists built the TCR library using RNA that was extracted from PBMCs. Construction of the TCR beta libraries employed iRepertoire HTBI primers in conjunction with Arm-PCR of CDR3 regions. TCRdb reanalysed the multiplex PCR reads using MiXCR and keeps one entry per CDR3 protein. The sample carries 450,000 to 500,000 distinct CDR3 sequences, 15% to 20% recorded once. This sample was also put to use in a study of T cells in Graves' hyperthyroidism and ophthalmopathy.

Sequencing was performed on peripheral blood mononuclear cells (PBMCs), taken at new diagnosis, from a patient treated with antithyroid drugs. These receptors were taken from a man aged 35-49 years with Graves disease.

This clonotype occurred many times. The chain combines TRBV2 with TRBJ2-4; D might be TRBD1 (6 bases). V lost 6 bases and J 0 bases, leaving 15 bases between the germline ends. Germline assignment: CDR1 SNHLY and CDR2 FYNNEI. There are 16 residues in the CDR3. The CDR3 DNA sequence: TGTGCCAGCAGCCCGGGACACACATTAGCCAAAAACATTCAGTACTTC. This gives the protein CASSPGHTLAKNIQYF.

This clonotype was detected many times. This CDR3 reads CASSLYRGLNTEAFF. CDR3 DNA: TGTGCCAGCAGTTTATATCGGGGCTTGAACACTGAAGCTTTCTTT. The chain combines TRBV28 with TRBJ1-1; possibly TRBD1 for D (5 bases). Germline CDR1 and CDR2: MDHEN and SYDVKM. V was trimmed by 1 base and J by 0 bases, leaving 9 bases between them. This CDR3 has 15 amino acids.

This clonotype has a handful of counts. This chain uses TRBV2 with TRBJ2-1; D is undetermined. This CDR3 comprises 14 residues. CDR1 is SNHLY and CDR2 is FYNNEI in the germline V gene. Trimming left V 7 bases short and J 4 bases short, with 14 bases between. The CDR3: CASKGIDPYNEQFF. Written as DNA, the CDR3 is TGTGCCAGCAAAGGTATAGACCCTTACAATGAGCAGTTCTTC.

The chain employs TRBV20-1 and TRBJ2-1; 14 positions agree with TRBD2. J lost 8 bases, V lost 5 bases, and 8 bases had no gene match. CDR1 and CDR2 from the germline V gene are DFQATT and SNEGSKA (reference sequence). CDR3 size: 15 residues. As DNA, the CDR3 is TGCAGTGCTGGGGGGACTAGCGGGAGTAGGCATGAGCAGTTCTTC. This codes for CSAGGTSGSRHEQFF.

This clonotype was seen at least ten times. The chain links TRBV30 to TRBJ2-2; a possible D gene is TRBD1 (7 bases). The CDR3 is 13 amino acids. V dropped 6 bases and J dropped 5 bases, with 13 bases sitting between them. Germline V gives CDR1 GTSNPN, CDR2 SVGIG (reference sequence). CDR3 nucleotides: TGTGCCTGCAGGGGGAGGTCAACCGGGGAGCTGTTTTTT. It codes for CACRGRSTGELFF.

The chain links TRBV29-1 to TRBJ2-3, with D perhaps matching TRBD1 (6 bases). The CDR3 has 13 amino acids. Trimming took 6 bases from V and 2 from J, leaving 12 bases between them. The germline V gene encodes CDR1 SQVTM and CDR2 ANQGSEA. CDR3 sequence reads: CSVLTGFTDTQYF. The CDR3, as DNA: TGCAGCGTCCTTACAGGGTTCACAGATACGCAGTATTTT.

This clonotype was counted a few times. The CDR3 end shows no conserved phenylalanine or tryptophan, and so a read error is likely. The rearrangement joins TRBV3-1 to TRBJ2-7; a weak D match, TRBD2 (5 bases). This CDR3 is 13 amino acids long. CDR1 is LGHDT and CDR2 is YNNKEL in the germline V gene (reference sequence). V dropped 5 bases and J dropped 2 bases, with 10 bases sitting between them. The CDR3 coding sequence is TGTGCCAGCAGCGTCGGGGATACCTACGAGCAGTACCTC. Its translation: CASSVGDTYEQYL.

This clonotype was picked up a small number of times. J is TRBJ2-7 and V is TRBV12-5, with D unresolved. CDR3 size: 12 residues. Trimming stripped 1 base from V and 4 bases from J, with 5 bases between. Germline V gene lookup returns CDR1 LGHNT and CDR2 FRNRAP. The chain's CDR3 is CASGLDSYEQYF. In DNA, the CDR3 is TGTGCTAGTGGTTTGGATTCTTACGAGCAGTACTTC.

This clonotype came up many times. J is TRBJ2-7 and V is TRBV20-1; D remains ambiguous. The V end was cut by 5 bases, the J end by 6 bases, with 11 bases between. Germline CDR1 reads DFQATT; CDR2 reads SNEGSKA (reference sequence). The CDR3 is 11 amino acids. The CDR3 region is CSAVVTGEQYF. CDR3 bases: TGCAGTGCTGTTGTAACGGGCGAGCAGTACTTC.

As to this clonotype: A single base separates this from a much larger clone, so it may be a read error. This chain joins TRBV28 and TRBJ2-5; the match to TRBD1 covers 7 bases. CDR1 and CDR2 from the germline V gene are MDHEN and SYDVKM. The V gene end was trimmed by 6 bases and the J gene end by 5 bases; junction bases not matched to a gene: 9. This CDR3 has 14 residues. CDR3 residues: CASSLQGMMETQYF. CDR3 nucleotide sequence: TGTGCCAGCAGCCTACAGGGGATGATGGAGACCCAGTACTTC.

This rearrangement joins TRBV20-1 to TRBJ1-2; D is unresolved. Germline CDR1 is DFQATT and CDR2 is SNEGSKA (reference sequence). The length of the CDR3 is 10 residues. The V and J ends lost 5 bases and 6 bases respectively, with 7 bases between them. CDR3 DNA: TGCAGTGCTGGGCCCAATGGCTACACCTTC. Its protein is CSAGPNGYTF.

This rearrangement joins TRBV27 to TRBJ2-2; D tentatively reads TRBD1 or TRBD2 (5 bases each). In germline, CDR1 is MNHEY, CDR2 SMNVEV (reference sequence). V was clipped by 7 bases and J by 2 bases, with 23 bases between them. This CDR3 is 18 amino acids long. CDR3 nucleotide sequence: TGTGCCAGCACCCTCTGTTACACGGGGACGGTAAACACCGGGGAGCTGTTTTTT. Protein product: CASTLCYTGTVNTGELFF.

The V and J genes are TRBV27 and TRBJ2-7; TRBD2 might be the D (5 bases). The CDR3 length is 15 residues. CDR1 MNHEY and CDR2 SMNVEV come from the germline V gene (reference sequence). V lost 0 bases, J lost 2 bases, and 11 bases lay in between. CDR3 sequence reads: CASSLSRLPTYEQYF. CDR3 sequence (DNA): TGTGCCAGCAGTTTATCCCGACTACCAACCTACGAGCAGTACTTC.

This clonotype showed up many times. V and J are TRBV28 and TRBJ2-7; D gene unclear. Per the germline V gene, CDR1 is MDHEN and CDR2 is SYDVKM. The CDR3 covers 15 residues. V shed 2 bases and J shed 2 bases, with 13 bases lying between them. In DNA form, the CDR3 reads TGTGCCAGCAGTTTACACAGTTCAAGGGCCTACGAGCAGTACTTC. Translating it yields CASSLHSSRAYEQYF.

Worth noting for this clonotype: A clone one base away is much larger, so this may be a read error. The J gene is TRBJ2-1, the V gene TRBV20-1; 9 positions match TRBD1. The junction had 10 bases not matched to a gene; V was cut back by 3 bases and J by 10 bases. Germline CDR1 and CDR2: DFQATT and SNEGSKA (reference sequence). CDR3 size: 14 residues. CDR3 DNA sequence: TGCAGTGCTAGCCGAGGGACAGGGCTTTACGAGCAGTTCTTC. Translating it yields CSASRGTGLYEQFF.

The CDR3 is CASGFAGEGSYEQYF. In DNA, the CDR3 is TGTGCCAGTGGATTTGCGGGAGAAGGATCCTACGAGCAGTACTTC. This rearrangement joins TRBV19 to TRBJ2-7, with 7 positions matching TRBD2. The CDR3 extends over 15 amino acids. Germline CDR1 reads LNHDA; CDR2 reads SQIVND (reference sequence). V lost 8 bases and J lost 1; bases outside the gene matches: 11.

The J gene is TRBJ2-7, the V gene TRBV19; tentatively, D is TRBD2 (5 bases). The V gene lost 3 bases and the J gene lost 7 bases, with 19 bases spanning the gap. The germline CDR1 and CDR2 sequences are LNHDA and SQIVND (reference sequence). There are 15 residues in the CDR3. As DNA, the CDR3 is TGTGCCAGTAGTATGTATCCGGGAAGGCAAAAAGAGCAGTACTTC. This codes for CASSMYPGRQKEQYF. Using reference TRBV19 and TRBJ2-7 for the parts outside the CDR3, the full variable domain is DGGITQSPKYLFRKEGQNVTLSCEQNLNHDAMYWYRQDPGQGLRLIYYSQIVNDFQKGDIAEGYSVSREKKESFPLTVTSAQKNPTAFYLCASSMYPGRQKEQYFGPGTRLTVT.

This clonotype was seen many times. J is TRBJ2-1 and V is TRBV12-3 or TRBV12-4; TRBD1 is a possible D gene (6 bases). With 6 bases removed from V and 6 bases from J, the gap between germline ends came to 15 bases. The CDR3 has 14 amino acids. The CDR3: CASRHDPTGNEQFF. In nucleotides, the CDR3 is TGTGCCAGCAGGCATGACCCGACAGGCAATGAGCAGTTCTTC.

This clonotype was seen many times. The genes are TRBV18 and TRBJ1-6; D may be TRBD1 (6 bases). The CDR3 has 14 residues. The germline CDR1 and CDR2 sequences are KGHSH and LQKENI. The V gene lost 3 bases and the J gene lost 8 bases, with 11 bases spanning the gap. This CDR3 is CASSPDRRYSPLHF. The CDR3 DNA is TGTGCCAGCTCACCTGACAGGAGGTATTCACCCCTCCACTTT.

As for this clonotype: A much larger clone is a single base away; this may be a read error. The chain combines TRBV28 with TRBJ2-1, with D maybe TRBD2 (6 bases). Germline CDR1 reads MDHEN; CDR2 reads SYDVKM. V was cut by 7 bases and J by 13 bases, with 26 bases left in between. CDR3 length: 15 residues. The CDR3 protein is CASTHGRTTGETQFF. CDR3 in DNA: TGTGCCAGCACCCACGGCAGGACTACCGGGGAGACCCAGTTCTTC.

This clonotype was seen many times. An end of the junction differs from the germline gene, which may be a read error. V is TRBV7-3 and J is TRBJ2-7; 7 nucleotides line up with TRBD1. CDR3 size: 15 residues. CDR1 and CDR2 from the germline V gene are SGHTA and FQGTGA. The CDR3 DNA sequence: TGTGCCAGCAGCTTAAACCCGGGACAGCCCTACAAGCAGTACTTC. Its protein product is CASSLNPGQPYKQYF.

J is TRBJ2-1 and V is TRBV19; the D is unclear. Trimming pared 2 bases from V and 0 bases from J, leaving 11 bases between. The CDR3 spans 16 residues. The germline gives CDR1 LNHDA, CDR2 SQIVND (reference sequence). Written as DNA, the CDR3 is TGTGCCAGTAGTATAAGACAACCAAGCTCCTACAATGAGCAGTTCTTC. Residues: CASSIRQPSSYNEQFF.